These 12 T cell receptor beta chains came from one sample sequenced in a study of T-cell memory formation after mild COVID-19. One entry per CDR3 protein results from TCRdb running MiXCR on the 5' RACE reads. The repertoire consists of 450,000 or so distinct CDR3 sequences, with around 19% occurring once and the leading ten covering around 8.4%. Material for sequencing was PBMCs or a T cell subset sorted from them (not recorded which). These receptors all stem from an adult woman who had mild COVID-19 (a few samples of this study predate the infection). Cell type and time point are not known.

This clonotype was counted at least ten times. The J gene is TRBJ2-7, the V gene TRBV24-1; D is possibly TRBD2 (5 bases). The CDR3 contains 16 residues. V lost 3 bases and J lost 3, with 17 bases in between. Germline-derived CDR1 and CDR2 are KGHDR and SFDVKD. DNA for the CDR3: TGTGCCACCAGTGATAAGCCGAAGAGCGGAAGCTACGAGCAGTACTTC. It codes for CATSDKPKSGSYEQYF.

The J gene is TRBJ2-2, the V gene TRBV24-1; D possibly corresponds to TRBD2 (5 bases). The CDR3 extends over 16 amino acids. V was shortened by 4 bases and J by 6 bases, with 17 bases between the two germline ends. Per the germline V gene, CDR1 is KGHDR and CDR2 is SFDVKD. The CDR3 sequence: CATSDRNLLAAGELFF. For the CDR3, the DNA is TGTGCCACCAGTGACCGCAACCTCCTAGCCGCCGGGGAGCTGTTTTTT.

This chain connects TRBV6-5 to TRBJ2-3; D is unresolved. The CDR3 is 15 residues long. V gave up 0 bases and J gave up 4 bases, with 11 bases separating them. Germline loops: CDR1 MNHEY, CDR2 SVGAGI. CDR3 loop: CASSYSSNPADTQYF. The CDR3 nucleotides read TGTGCCAGCAGTTACTCGTCCAACCCAGCAGATACGCAGTATTTT.

This clonotype showed up just a few times. J is TRBJ2-6 and V is TRBV24-1; TRBD2 aligns across 15 bases. Looked up from germline, CDR1 is KGHDR and CDR2 is SFDVKD. The CDR3 covers 23 residues. V lost 2 bases, J lost 2 bases, and 15 bases stayed unmatched. The CDR3 protein is CATSDSMGLAGGLLSAGANVLTF. The CDR3 coding sequence is TGTGCCACCAGTGATTCGATGGGACTAGCGGGGGGCCTCCTTAGTGCTGGGGCCAACGTCCTGACTTTC.

The rearrangement joins TRBV4-1 to TRBJ2-3; D ambiguous. V was shortened by 1 base and J by 4 bases, with 15 bases between the two germline ends. This CDR3 is 16 amino acids long. CDR1 MGHRA and CDR2 YSYEKL come from the germline V gene. In nucleotides, the CDR3 is TGCGCCAGCAGCCAAGGAAAAGTTAGATATGCAGATACGCAGTATTTT. It specifies CASSQGKVRYADTQYF.

The genes are TRBV20-1 and TRBJ1-5; no definite D call. The CDR3 has 14 residues. Trimming took off 6 bases at V and 0 bases at J, with 12 bases between the two ends. Germline V lookup: CDR1 DFQATT, CDR2 SNEGSKA (reference sequence). The CDR3 spells CSARMADSNQPQHF. CDR3 nucleotides: TGCAGTGCAAGAATGGCCGATAGCAATCAGCCCCAGCATTTT.

There are a few counts of this clonotype. The chain recombines TRBV15 with TRBJ2-2, with 11 positions matching TRBD2. Trimming at V came to 1 base and at J to 4 bases, leaving 8 bases not matched to a gene. Per the germline V gene, CDR1 is LNHNV and CDR2 is YYDKDF (reference sequence). CDR3 length: 18 amino acids. CDR3: CATSRVFLAGGVTGELFF. In nucleotides, the CDR3 is TGTGCCACCAGCAGAGTCTTTCTAGCGGGAGGCGTCACCGGGGAGCTGTTTTTT.

The rearrangement links TRBV11-2 to TRBJ2-1, with D perhaps given as TRBD1 or TRBD2 (5 bases each). This CDR3 is 16 amino acids long. Germline assignment: CDR1 SGHAT and CDR2 FQNNGV. V lost 4 bases, J lost 10 bases, and 23 bases lay in between. DNA of the CDR3: TGTGCCAGCAGCTCAATACCGGGACGGACGGGGCGGGAGCAGTTCTTC. Encoded protein: CASSSIPGRTGREQFF.

This clonotype has just a few counts. This chain links TRBV12-3 or TRBV12-4 with TRBJ2-2; D unresolved. With 2 bases removed from V and 7 bases from J, the gap between germline ends came to 11 bases. The CDR3 consists of 14 residues. The CDR3 spells CASSLYENGGELFF. The CDR3 DNA reads TGTGCCAGCAGTTTATATGAAAACGGCGGGGAGCTGTTTTTT.

This clonotype was recorded a few times. This sequence joins TRBV4-2 and TRBJ2-3, with a tentative D call TRBD2 (5 bases). Trimming removed 0 bases at V and 5 bases at J, with 18 bases between. This CDR3 has 17 amino acids. Per the germline V gene, CDR1 is LGHNA and CDR2 is YNFKEQ. The CDR3 nucleotides are TGTGCCAGCAGCCAAGATATAGCGTTCAGGCCACAAGATACGCAGTATTTT. This gives the protein CASSQDIAFRPQDTQYF.

This clonotype was seen repeatedly, ten times or more. The chain joins TRBV11-2 to TRBJ1-1; the D is unclear. Looked up from germline, CDR1 is SGHAT and CDR2 is FQNNGV. This CDR3 spans 13 amino acids. The V and J ends lost 3 bases and 3 bases respectively, with 8 bases between them. CDR3 loop: CASSFEAYTEAFF. CDR3 nucleotide sequence: TGTGCCAGCAGCTTTGAGGCCTACACTGAAGCTTTCTTT.

A few counts support this clonotype. This chain links TRBV30 with TRBJ2-1; no clear D. CDR1 is GTSNPN and CDR2 is SVGIG in the germline V gene (reference sequence). The CDR3 extends over 10 amino acids. V was clipped by 5 bases and J by 6 bases, with 5 bases between them. The CDR3 loop is CAWGRNEQFF. Written as DNA, the CDR3 is TGTGCCTGGGGGCGCAATGAGCAGTTCTTC.